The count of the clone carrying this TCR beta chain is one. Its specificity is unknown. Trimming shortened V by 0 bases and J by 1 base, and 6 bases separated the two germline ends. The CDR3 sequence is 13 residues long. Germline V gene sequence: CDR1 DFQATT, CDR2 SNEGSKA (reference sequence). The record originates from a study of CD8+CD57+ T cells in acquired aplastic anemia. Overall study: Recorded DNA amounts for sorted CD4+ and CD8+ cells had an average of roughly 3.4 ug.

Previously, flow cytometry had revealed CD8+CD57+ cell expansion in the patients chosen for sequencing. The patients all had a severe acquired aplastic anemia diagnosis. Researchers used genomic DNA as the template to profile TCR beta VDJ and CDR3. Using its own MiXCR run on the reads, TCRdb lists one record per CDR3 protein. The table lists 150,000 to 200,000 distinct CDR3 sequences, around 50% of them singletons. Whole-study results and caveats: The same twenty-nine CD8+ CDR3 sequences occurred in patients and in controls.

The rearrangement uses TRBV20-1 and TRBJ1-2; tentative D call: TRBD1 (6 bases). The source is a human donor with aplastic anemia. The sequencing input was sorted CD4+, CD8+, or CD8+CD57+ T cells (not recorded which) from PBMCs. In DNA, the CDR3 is TGCAGTGCTAGAGAACAGGGTAACTATGGCTACACCTTC. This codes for CSAREQGNYGYTF.